The 5 T cell receptor beta chains in this list originate from one sample, sequenced in a study of blood T cell repertoires in COVID-19. The assay was immunoSEQ multiplex PCR, and TCRdb's table has in-frame clones only and misses some. The sample contains roughly 140,000 clones, about four fifths of which appear only once. Sequenced sample: PBMCs or T cells enriched from blood (not recorded which). The receptors shown here come from a woman aged 45-60 years who had been exposed to COVID-19.

The V call is TRBV29-1, the J call TRBJ1-2; the D gene is possibly TRBD1 (5 bases). The CDR3 length is 14 residues. CDR1 SQVTM and CDR2 ANQGSEA come from the germline V gene. Trimming took 1 base from V and 8 from J, leaving 17 bases between them. The CDR3 is CSVEGQRLENGYTF. The CDR3 coding sequence is TGCAGCGTTGAAGGACAGAGGCTGGAAAACGGCTACACCTTC.

V gene TRBV5-4 combines with J gene TRBJ2-1, with 7 positions matching TRBD1. The germline V gene encodes CDR1 SGHNT and CDR2 YYREEE (reference sequence). With 4 bases clipped from V and 5 bases from J, the junction kept 6 bases outside the gene matches. The CDR3 runs 14 residues. CDR3 loop: CASSTNRGNNEQFF. The CDR3 nucleotides are TGTGCCAGCAGCACTAACAGGGGAAACAATGAGCAGTTCTTC.

The CDR3 sequence is CAGTVDRANYGYTF. CDR3 coding DNA: TGTGCCGGGACAGTTGACAGGGCTAACTATGGCTACACCTTC. J is TRBJ1-2 and V is TRBV30, with TRBD1 matching 7 bases. The germline V gene has CDR1 GTSNPN and CDR2 SVGIG (reference sequence). The V and J ends lost 8 bases and 0 bases, in that order; junction bases with no gene match: 9. CDR3 length equals 14 residues.

This clone is a singleton in its sample. The V and J genes are TRBV7-2 and TRBJ1-4; no firm D call. This CDR3 has 14 amino acids. V was cut by 5 bases and J by 8 bases, with 15 bases left in between. Per germline, CDR1 SGHTA and CDR2 FQGNSA. The CDR3 coding sequence is TGTGCCAGCAGCCCCCTGGCGGGGTCGGAAAAACTGTTTTTT. Amino acid sequence: CASSPLAGSEKLFF.

This clone was seen only once. The chain has TRBV7-2 and TRBJ1-6; the match to TRBD1 covers 8 bases. In germline, CDR1 is SGHTA, CDR2 FQGNSA. The CDR3 extends over 17 amino acids. The junction had 12 bases not matched to a gene; V was cut back by 5 bases and J by 6 bases. CDR3 in DNA: TGTGCCAGCAGCAAACTTAGTCAGGGGGCTAGTAATTCACCCCTCCACTTT. Encoded protein: CASSKLSQGASNSPLHF.